The 18 T cell receptor beta chains given below trace back to one sample, sequenced in a study of T cell responses to AZD1222 COVID-19 vaccine. Sequencing used immunoSEQ multiplex PCR; TCRdb keeps in-frame clones, though not all of them. The repertoire consists of 95,000 to 100,000 clones, with 88% occurring once and the leading ten covering roughly 15%. The sample here was peripheral blood, taken 28 days after the second AZD1222 dose. All receptors come from an adult who received the AZD1222 COVID-19 vaccine.

The V and J genes are TRBV6-5 and TRBJ2-2; D gene uncertain. The germline gives CDR1 MNHEY, CDR2 SVGAGI. V gave up 1 base and J gave up 2 bases, with 5 bases separating them. This CDR3 is 14 amino acids long. The CDR3 protein is CASSYFVNTGELFF. The CDR3 DNA reads TGTGCCAGCAGTTACTTCGTAAACACCGGGGAGCTGTTTTTT.

V and J are TRBV18 and TRBJ2-7, with 7 bases lining up with TRBD2. With V trimmed by 3 bases and J by 0 bases, 8 bases remained unmatched. This CDR3 is 16 amino acids long. Germline V gives CDR1 KGHSH, CDR2 LQKENI. CDR3 protein: CASSPPVASGSYEQYF. Written as DNA, the CDR3 is TGTGCCAGCTCACCCCCCGTGGCTAGCGGCTCCTACGAGCAGTACTTC.

V is TRBV6-5 and J is TRBJ1-2; 7 nucleotides match TRBD1. This CDR3 is built from 14 residues. Trimming cost V 3 bases and J 6 bases; bases outside gene matches: 7. Per germline, CDR1 MNHEY and CDR2 SVGAGI. CDR3 bases: TGTGCCAGCAGTTATCGGACAGGCTCGGATGGCTACACCTTC. It specifies CASSYRTGSDGYTF.

This clone was seen a few times. The rearrangement links TRBV4-2 to TRBJ1-4; TRBD1 matches at 7 bases. The germline gives CDR1 LGHNA, CDR2 YNFKEQ. V gave up 0 bases and J gave up 8 bases; unmatched junction bases: 12. The CDR3 is 17 residues long. CDR3 sequence (DNA): TGTGCCAGCAGCCAAGACCCCACAGGGGACGATATAGAAAAACTGTTTTTT. It encodes CASSQDPTGDDIEKLFF.

The gene calls are TRBV5-6 and TRBJ1-2; the D gene is possibly TRBD1 (5 bases). The length of the CDR3 is 14 residues. Germline V gene data show CDR1 as SGHDT and CDR2 as YYEEEE. The V end was cut by 0 bases, the J end by 3 bases, with 9 bases between. In DNA, the CDR3 is TGTGCCAGCAGCTTGGGGCGAGGGGACTATGGCTACACCTTC. Protein product: CASSLGRGDYGYTF.

The rearrangement uses TRBV5-4 and TRBJ2-3; 7 positions agree with TRBD2. From germline, CDR1 is SGHNT and CDR2 YYREEE (reference sequence). CDR3 size: 16 residues. The trim removed 3 bases at V and 4 bases at J, leaving 11 bases unmatched. The chain's CDR3 is CASSYTGLVAADTQYF. The CDR3 DNA is TGTGCCAGCAGCTATACCGGACTAGTGGCGGCAGATACGCAGTATTTT.

This chain uses TRBV5-1 with TRBJ2-7; D might be TRBD1 (6 bases). Trimming cost V 0 bases and J 5 bases, with 15 bases left between them. This CDR3 spans 15 amino acids. Germline CDR1 reads SGHRS; CDR2 reads YFSETQ. CDR3 sequence (DNA): TGCGCCAGCAGCTTGGTACAGGGTATGCGAAACGAGCAGTACTTC. Translation gives CASSLVQGMRNEQYF. The entire variable domain, with the rest obtained from reference TRBV5-1 and TRBJ2-7, is as follows: KAGVTQTPRYLIKTRGQQVTLSCSPISGHRSVSWYQQTPGQGLQFLFEYFSETQRNKGNFPGRFSGRQFSNSRSEMNVSTLELGDSALYLCASSLVQGMRNEQYFGPGTRLTVT.

This rearrangement joins TRBV6-5 to TRBJ2-7; 9 nucleotides match TRBD1. Germline CDR1 MNHEY, CDR2 SVGAGI. This CDR3 contains 14 residues. With V trimmed by 4 bases and J by 5 bases, 6 bases remained unmatched. The CDR3 DNA sequence: TGTGCCAGCAGTTTCCGGGACAGGGCCAACGAGCAGTACTTC. This gives the protein CASSFRDRANEQYF.

This sequence joins TRBV12-3 or TRBV12-4 and TRBJ1-5; unclear D gene. The CDR3 totals 12 residues. V was pared by 7 bases and J by 2 bases, with 6 bases between. CDR3 sequence: CASTQGNQPQHF. For the CDR3, the DNA is TGTGCCAGCACCCAAGGCAATCAGCCCCAGCATTTT.

In this sample, this clone turned up a few times. The rearrangement uses TRBV28 and TRBJ1-5, with a possible D match to TRBD1 (5 bases). The CDR3 contains 15 residues. The V end lost 5 bases, the J end lost 1 base, and 12 bases lay between the germline ends. Germline assignment: CDR1 MDHEN and CDR2 SYDVKM. CDR3 nucleotide sequence: TGTGCCAGCAGTCAGGGTGGGCGGAGCAATCAGCCCCAGCATTTT. Its protein product is CASSQGGRSNQPQHF.

The chain links TRBV3-1 (or the pseudogene TRBV3-2) to TRBJ1-2; the D gene is possibly TRBD1 (5 bases). The CDR3 extends over 12 amino acids. Germline V gene lookup returns CDR1 LGHDT and CDR2 YNNKEL (reference sequence). Trimming removed 1 base from V and 7 bases from J, with 7 bases in between. CDR3 region: CASSQGQSGYTF. In DNA, the CDR3 is TGTGCCAGCAGCCAAGGACAGTCTGGCTACACCTTC.

V usage is TRBV7-8 and J usage is TRBJ2-7, with 9 positions matching TRBD1. After removal of 4 bases from V and 4 bases from J, the junction contained 8 bases not matched to a gene. The CDR3 length is 15 residues. Looked up from germline, CDR1 is SGHVS and CDR2 is FQNEAQ. CDR3 residues: CASSSTRDRAYEQYF. Here the CDR3 DNA reads TGTGCCAGCAGCTCAACCCGGGACAGGGCGTACGAGCAGTACTTC.

This clone was seen a single time. The chain employs TRBV6-5 and TRBJ2-5, with 7 bases fitting TRBD2. This CDR3 region has 11 residues. V dropped 9 bases and J dropped 7; count of bases not matched to a gene: 5. CDR1 is MNHEY and CDR2 is SVGAGI in the germline V gene. Here the CDR3 DNA reads TGTGCCAGTCGGGGGGTGGGGACCCAGTACTTC. The encoded protein is CASRGVGTQYF.

The rearrangement uses TRBV19 and TRBJ1-1, with TRBD1 as a possible D gene (5 bases). This CDR3 spans 13 amino acids. Germline values: CDR1 LNHDA, CDR2 SQIVND (reference sequence). Trimming shortened V by 6 bases and J by 10 bases, and 18 bases separated the two germline ends. The CDR3 DNA reads as TGTGCCAGTAGGATCGAAACGGGACGGGGAGCTTTCTTT. Its protein product is CASRIETGRGAFF.

The rearrangement joins TRBV27 to TRBJ2-7; 7 positions agree with TRBD1. The length of the CDR3 is 12 residues. Unmatched junction bases numbered 5, after V lost 5 bases and J lost 7 bases. The germline V gene encodes CDR1 MNHEY and CDR2 SMNVEV (reference sequence). The DNA of the CDR3 is TGTGCCAGCAGTATGACAGGGTGGGAGCAGTACTTC. Translated: CASSMTGWEQYF.

The V gene is TRBV11-2, the J gene TRBJ1-3; D not certain. Germline V gene lookup returns CDR1 SGHAT and CDR2 FQNNGV. V was shortened by 5 bases and J by 0 bases, with 17 bases between the two germline ends. This CDR3 contains 17 residues. In DNA form, the CDR3 reads TGTGCCAGCAGCCCACACGCTAGGTCGGGCTCTGGAAACACCATATATTTT. Translation: CASSPHARSGSGNTIYF.

The rearrangement links TRBV30 to TRBJ2-1; TRBD2 might be the D (6 bases). This CDR3 is built from 11 residues. Germline-derived CDR1 and CDR2 are GTSNPN and SVGIG (reference sequence). The V end lost 5 bases, the J end lost 6 bases, and 8 bases lay between the germline ends. The CDR3 is CAWGGLNEQFF. The CDR3 region has the DNA TGTGCCTGGGGGGGACTCAATGAGCAGTTCTTC.

The chain uses TRBV5-1 and TRBJ2-3; no clear D. Deletions cut 0 bases from V and 6 bases from J, with 5 bases between. CDR3 size: 12 residues. Germline V gene lookup returns CDR1 SGHRS and CDR2 YFSETQ. The DNA for the CDR3 is TGCGCCAGCAGCTTGGACGTGGATACGCAGTATTTT. It is translated as CASSLDVDTQYF.